The 17 T cell receptor beta chains below come from one sample, sequenced in a study of shared clonotypes between healthy human individuals. Clones were read by immunoSEQ multiplex PCR, and TCRdb kept only the in-frame ones, dropping some. The sample yields roughly 1,800,000 clones, about 95% seen once. Naive CD8 cells lacked CD45RO and underwent positive selection for CCR7, leaving out terminally differentiated effector memory CD45RA+ cells. The sample comprised naive CD8+ T cells sorted from blood. These receptors were obtained from a man between 18 and 35 years old in good health.

V gene TRBV6-1 combines with J gene TRBJ2-7, with TRBD1 matching over 7 bases. The CDR3 runs to 16 residues. Germline assignment: CDR1 MNHNS and CDR2 SASEGT. With V trimmed by 4 bases and J by 1 base, 10 bases remained unmatched. The CDR3 is CASSGGVRGPSYEQYF. CDR3 nucleotide sequence: TGTGCCAGCAGTGGAGGCGTTAGGGGGCCTTCCTACGAGCAGTACTTC.

This chain joins TRBV19 and TRBJ2-1; 8 bases match TRBD1. Germline assignment: CDR1 LNHDA and CDR2 SQIVND (reference sequence). With V trimmed by 5 bases and J by 7 bases, 10 bases remained unmatched. CDR3 size: 15 residues. The CDR3 spells CASSLSGTGLNEQFF. The CDR3 DNA reads as TGTGCCAGTAGTCTGTCCGGGACAGGTCTTAATGAGCAGTTCTTC.

DNA of the CDR3: TGTGCCAGCAGAGGACTAGCGGGAGGGCCCCACGAGCAGTACTTC. Its translation: CASRGLAGGPHEQYF. V usage is TRBV27 and J usage is TRBJ2-7, with 15 bases lining up with TRBD2. Germline values: CDR1 MNHEY, CDR2 SMNVEV (reference sequence). This CDR3 region has 15 residues. Trimming at V came to 6 bases and at J to 5 bases, leaving 5 bases not matched to a gene.

The chain is built from TRBV4-1 and TRBJ2-1; D unclear. Between the trimmed V and J ends, which lost 0 bases and 0 bases, there was a span of 15 bases. This CDR3 region has 18 residues. CDR1 and CDR2 from the germline V gene are MGHRA and YSYEKL. CDR3 sequence reads: CASSQEAGEIRSYNEQFF. As DNA, the CDR3 is TGCGCCAGCAGCCAAGAGGCTGGAGAGATCCGCTCCTACAATGAGCAGTTCTTC.

Notes on this clone: This sample includes further DNA sequences coding for the same CDR3. The gene calls are TRBV28 and TRBJ2-5, with D possibly called TRBD1 or TRBD2 (6 bases each). The CDR3 is 13 residues long. Germline V CDR1 and CDR2: MDHEN, SYDVKM. Deletions cut 3 bases from V and 4 bases from J, with 9 bases between. CDR3 DNA sequence: TGTGCCAGCAGTTTCGGAGGGGGAGAGACCCAGTACTTC. The encoded protein is CASSFGGGETQYF.

The V and J genes are TRBV4-3 and TRBJ2-7; the D is unclear. CDR3 size: 13 residues. The germline V gene encodes CDR1 LGHNA and CDR2 YSLEER. The ends were cut back, 3 bases at V and 2 bases at J, with 8 bases in the middle. This CDR3 is CASSQEFAYEQYF. CDR3 DNA: TGCGCCAGCAGCCAGGAATTTGCCTACGAGCAGTACTTC.

V is TRBV6-5 and J is TRBJ1-5; 9 bases map to TRBD1. This CDR3 contains 14 residues. Germline CDR1 and CDR2: MNHEY and SVGAGI. V lost 6 bases to trimming and J lost 4 bases; unmatched junction nucleotides: 4. This CDR3 is CASRGQGANQPQHF. In DNA form, the CDR3 reads TGTGCCAGCAGGGGACAGGGTGCGAATCAGCCCCAGCATTTT.

Notes on this clone: Within the sample, other DNA sequences also encode this same CDR3. The V call is TRBV27, the J call TRBJ2-1, with 8 bases that match TRBD2. CDR3 length: 14 residues. The ends lost 5 bases at V and 2 bases at J; junction bases unmatched: 2. The germline V gene has CDR1 MNHEY and CDR2 SMNVEV (reference sequence). CDR3 sequence (DNA): TGTGCCAGCAGTCCGGGACTAGCCTACAATGAGCAGTTCTTC. Its protein is CASSPGLAYNEQFF.

This chain links TRBV13 with TRBJ2-5; 8 bases line up with TRBD2. The CDR3 runs to 16 residues. Germline CDR1 PRHDT, CDR2 FYEKMQ (reference sequence). The V gene end was trimmed by 7 bases and the J gene end by 4 bases; junction bases not matched to a gene: 14. The CDR3 sequence is CASNLGGAGGPETQYF. CDR3 sequence (DNA): TGTGCCAGCAACTTGGGAGGGGCGGGAGGCCCAGAGACCCAGTACTTC.

This rearrangement joins TRBV10-1 to TRBJ2-1; D is perhaps TRBD1 (6 bases). There are 16 residues in the CDR3. Germline V CDR1 and CDR2: WNHNN, SYGVQD (reference sequence). Trimming shortened V by 3 bases and J by 2 bases, and 14 bases separated the two germline ends. This CDR3 reads CASSDRRGSTYNEQFF. CDR3 nucleotide sequence: TGCGCCAGCAGTGACCGAAGGGGGTCGACCTACAATGAGCAGTTCTTC.

The chain combines TRBV27 with TRBJ1-2; tentative D call: TRBD1 (5 bases). The CDR3 is made up of 13 amino acids. V lost 3 bases to trimming and J lost 4 bases, with 9 bases between them. The germline gives CDR1 MNHEY, CDR2 SMNVEV (reference sequence). The CDR3 sequence: CASSLRGTYGYTF. The CDR3 DNA sequence: TGTGCCAGCAGTTTGAGAGGGACCTATGGCTACACCTTC.

The chain combines TRBV4-1 with TRBJ2-7; 8 bases fit TRBD1. CDR1 and CDR2 from the germline V gene are MGHRA and YSYEKL. This CDR3 has 16 residues. V shed 4 bases and J 0 bases; nucleotides not matched to a gene: 8. CDR3 DNA sequence: TGCGCCAGCAGCCTCGGTACCGGGACAGGCTCCTACGAGCAGTACTTC. Its translation is CASSLGTGTGSYEQYF.

The chain combines TRBV10-2 with TRBJ2-1, with 13 bases aligning to TRBD2. The CDR3 totals 15 residues. Germline CDR1 WSHSY, CDR2 SAAADI. J gave up 8 bases and V 2 bases, and 3 bases lay outside the gene matches. CDR3 residues: CASSEPGLAGYEQFF. DNA for the CDR3: TGCGCCAGCAGTGAGCCGGGACTAGCGGGGTATGAGCAGTTCTTC.

Concerning this clone itself: Distinct nucleotide sequences in the sample also encode this CDR3. This chain connects TRBV5-1 to TRBJ2-7; D perhaps matches TRBD2 (5 bases). Germline loops: CDR1 SGHRS, CDR2 YFSETQ. V shed 0 bases and J shed 0 bases, with 10 bases lying between them. The CDR3 is 15 amino acids. The CDR3 DNA follows: TGCGCCAGCAGCTTGGAGACGGGAAGCTCCTACGAGCAGTACTTC. As protein: CASSLETGSSYEQYF.

In this sample, this clone turned up once. The chain carries TRBV9 and TRBJ2-5, with TRBD1 identical over 10 bases. Trimming cost V 0 bases and J 5 bases; bases outside gene matches: 7. There are 16 residues in the CDR3. The germline V gene has CDR1 SGDLS and CDR2 YYNGEE. This chain's CDR3 is CASSVGEGTGVETQYF. In DNA form, the CDR3 reads TGTGCCAGCAGCGTAGGAGAGGGGACAGGGGTGGAGACCCAGTACTTC.

The rearrangement joins TRBV13 to TRBJ2-5, with a tentative D call TRBD1 (6 bases). This CDR3 region has 14 residues. Between the trimmed V and J ends, which lost 5 bases and 4 bases, there was a span of 14 bases. The germline V gene has CDR1 PRHDT and CDR2 FYEKMQ (reference sequence). The CDR3 DNA reads as TGTGCCAGCAGCGGGGGCAGCATAGGAGAGACCCAGTACTTC. Protein: CASSGGSIGETQYF.

This chain connects TRBV5-1 to TRBJ2-6; tentative D call: TRBD1 (6 bases). The CDR3 totals 17 residues. CDR1 SGHRS and CDR2 YFSETQ come from the germline V gene. V dropped 0 bases and J dropped 2 bases, with 12 bases sitting between them. CDR3 loop: CASSLAGDRAGANVLTF. CDR3 in DNA: TGCGCCAGCAGCTTGGCAGGGGACCGAGCTGGGGCCAACGTCCTGACTTTC.